One sample yielded the 23 T cell receptor beta chains listed below, sequenced in a study of radiotherapy plus CTLA-4 blockade in lung cancer. Measured with immunoSEQ multiplex PCR; TCRdb has only the in-frame clones, and not every one. The table has under 40,000 clones, roughly three quarters seen once; the top ten hold approximately 3.9%. Sequencing was performed on peripheral blood, taken from a patient treated with radiotherapy plus ipilimumab. The receptor set was obtained from a human donor with non-small cell lung cancer who had stable disease on radiotherapy plus ipilimumab.

This clone is categorized as medium-sized. The chain recombines TRBV7-9 with TRBJ2-7; a possible D gene is TRBD2 (5 bases). This CDR3 contains 13 residues. Germline values: CDR1 SEHNR, CDR2 FQNEAQ (reference sequence). V lost 5 bases and J 2 bases, leaving 10 bases between the germline ends. The CDR3 here is CASSQSGTYEQYF. CDR3 DNA: TGTGCCAGCAGCCAGAGCGGTACCTACGAGCAGTACTTC.

Only a few counts were recorded for this clone. The V gene is TRBV11-2, the J gene TRBJ2-7; D might be TRBD1 or TRBD2, each matching 5 bases. The CDR3 is 14 amino acids. Trimming shortened V by 5 bases and J by 5 bases, and 16 bases separated the two germline ends. The V gene's germline CDR1 is SGHAT and CDR2 FQNNGV. The CDR3 nucleotides read TGTGCCAGCAGCCCCATGGCCGGGGCCAACGAGCAGTACTTC. This sequence encodes CASSPMAGANEQYF.

This chain uses TRBV7-6 with TRBJ2-3; TRBD2 aligns across 14 bases. The CDR3 runs to 17 residues. The J segment lost 6 bases and the V segment lost 5 bases, leaving 10 bases of the junction unmatched. Per the germline V gene, CDR1 is SGHVS and CDR2 is FNYEAQ. The CDR3 sequence is CASSPVGLAGVPDTQYF. The CDR3 DNA sequence: TGTGCCAGCAGCCCAGTGGGACTAGCGGGAGTACCTGATACGCAGTATTTT.

This chain uses TRBV11-2 with TRBJ2-7, with D perhaps TRBD2 (5 bases). The CDR3 covers 14 residues. V lost 1 base and J lost 2, with 9 bases in between. The germline V gene encodes CDR1 SGHAT and CDR2 FQNNGV. CDR3 residues: CASSLGGYPYEQYF. CDR3 coding DNA: TGTGCCAGCAGCTTAGGAGGGTACCCCTACGAGCAGTACTTC. Variable domain in full (rest from reference TRBV11-2 and TRBJ2-7): EAGVAQSPRYKIIEKRQSVAFWCNPISGHATLYWYQQILGQGPKLLIQFQNNGVVDDSQLPKDRFSAERLKGVDSTLKIQPAKLEDSAVYLCASSLGGYPYEQYFGPGTRLTVT.

DNA of the CDR3: TGTGCCACCAGCAGGGGGGGGGACTCCTACGAGCAGTACTTC. The encoded protein is CATSRGGDSYEQYF. This chain links TRBV15 with TRBJ2-7; TRBD2 matches at 7 bases. Trimming cost V 3 bases and J 0 bases; bases outside gene matches: 2. This CDR3 contains 14 residues. Germline-derived CDR1 and CDR2 are LNHNV and YYDKDF (reference sequence).

The table lists this clone with a count of one. The V call is TRBV4-1, the J call TRBJ1-2, with D hard to call. Germline V gene lookup returns CDR1 MGHRA and CDR2 YSYEKL. The CDR3 runs to 15 residues. Trimming stripped 3 bases from V and 1 base from J, with 12 bases between. CDR3 region: CASSHDLTNNYGYTF. The CDR3, as DNA: TGCGCCAGCAGCCACGACTTAACCAATAACTATGGCTACACCTTC.

V is TRBV11-3 and J is TRBJ1-1; 9 nucleotides align to TRBD1. V gave up 3 bases and J gave up 5 bases; unmatched junction bases: 4. Looked up from germline, CDR1 is SGHNT and CDR2 is YENEEA. The CDR3 extends over 14 amino acids. The CDR3 protein is CASSLTGGRTEAFF. As DNA, the CDR3 is TGTGCCAGCAGCTTGACAGGGGGACGAACTGAAGCTTTCTTT.

This chain connects TRBV5-6 to TRBJ1-5; the D is unclear. The CDR3 consists of 14 residues. Per the germline V gene, CDR1 is SGHDT and CDR2 is YYEEEE. The ends were cut back, 0 bases at V and 5 bases at J, with 9 bases in the middle. This chain's CDR3 is CASSLEREDQPQHF. CDR3 nucleotide sequence: TGTGCCAGCAGCTTGGAAAGGGAAGATCAGCCCCAGCATTTT.

The V and J genes are TRBV6-5 and TRBJ1-5; D ambiguous. CDR3 length equals 13 residues. Germline V CDR1 and CDR2: MNHEY, SVGAGI. The V gene lost 7 bases and the J gene lost 3 bases, with 10 bases spanning the gap. For the CDR3, the DNA is TGTGCCAGCAAGGCCGCTACCAATCAGCCCCAGCATTTT. Protein product: CASKAATNQPQHF.

The rearrangement joins TRBV7-3 to TRBJ2-4, with D perhaps being TRBD1 or TRBD2 (5 bases each). Germline loops: CDR1 SGHTA, CDR2 FQGTGA. This CDR3 is 13 amino acids long. V lost 2 bases and J 16 bases, leaving 18 bases between the germline ends. The CDR3 nucleotides are TGTGCCAGCAGCTTATCTTCTGGGTCCGGGGCCTACTTC. Its protein is CASSLSSGSGAYF.

V is TRBV11-3 and J is TRBJ1-2; D remains unclear. This CDR3 region has 14 residues. The germline gives CDR1 SGHNT, CDR2 YENEEA. V dropped 5 bases and J dropped 8 bases, with 18 bases sitting between them. The CDR3, as DNA: TGTGCCAGCAGCCCTGAGTTGGGAGTCGGGGGCTACACCTTC. Translation: CASSPELGVGGYTF.

The rearrangement links TRBV5-6 to TRBJ1-2, with TRBD1 identical over 7 bases. The CDR3 is made up of 15 amino acids. V dropped 6 bases and J dropped 3; count of bases not matched to a gene: 11. Germline-derived CDR1 and CDR2 are SGHDT and YYEEEE. The CDR3 bases are TGTGCCAGCACCCCGACAGGGATTAGAGACTATGGCTACACCTTC. Translation: CASTPTGIRDYGYTF.

In this sample, this clone turned up a few times. This chain joins TRBV14 and TRBJ2-6, with D unclear. CDR1 and CDR2 from the germline V gene are SGHDN and FVKESK. The CDR3 covers 17 residues. V was shortened by 1 base and J by 0 bases, with 10 bases between the two germline ends. CDR3 sequence reads: CASSQGRRPSGANVLTF. The DNA for the CDR3 is TGTGCCAGCAGCCAAGGTCGCAGGCCCTCTGGGGCCAACGTCCTGACTTTC.

The rearrangement links TRBV4-2 to TRBJ2-3, with 8 bases identical to TRBD2. The J segment lost 5 bases and the V segment lost 4 bases, leaving 8 bases of the junction unmatched. The V gene's germline CDR1 is LGHNA and CDR2 YNFKEQ. The CDR3 consists of 15 residues. In nucleotides, the CDR3 is TGTGCCAGCAGCCCCGGGGACGCGGGGGGAGATACGCAGTATTTT. The encoded protein is CASSPGDAGGDTQYF.

This chain uses TRBV5-8 with TRBJ2-5, with 9 nucleotides matching TRBD2. This CDR3 contains 15 residues. Trimming cost V 0 bases and J 2 bases; bases outside gene matches: 2. The germline gives CDR1 SGHTS, CDR2 YDEGEE. CDR3 in amino acids: CASSLGTSAQETQYF. In DNA, the CDR3 is TGTGCCAGCAGCTTGGGGACTAGCGCACAAGAGACCCAGTACTTC.

The chain carries TRBV6-1 and TRBJ1-5; no clear D gene. CDR3 length: 13 amino acids. Germline CDR1 reads MNHNS; CDR2 reads SASEGT. The V and J ends lost 1 base and 4 bases respectively, with 5 bases between them. Here the CDR3 DNA reads TGTGCCAGCAGTGAAGGTGGAAATCAGCCCCAGCATTTT. Its protein is CASSEGGNQPQHF.

The chain joins TRBV5-8 to TRBJ2-3; 11 bases align to TRBD2. The CDR3 is 16 residues long. V was clipped by 2 bases and J by 2 bases; unmatched bases: 4. Germline V CDR1 and CDR2: SGHTS, YDEGEE. In DNA, the CDR3 is TGTGCCAGCAGCTTAGGGACTAGCGGATACACAGATACGCAGTATTTT. Translation: CASSLGTSGYTDTQYF.

Relative to its sample, this clone is medium-sized. This chain links TRBV19 with TRBJ2-2; 11 bases fit TRBD1. V lost 7 bases and J lost 7; bases outside the gene matches: 8. There are 15 residues in the CDR3. CDR1 LNHDA and CDR2 SQIVND come from the germline V gene (reference sequence). CDR3: CASTRTGGTGGELFF. CDR3 bases: TGTGCCAGTACAAGGACAGGGGGCACCGGCGGGGAGCTGTTTTTT.

The chain employs TRBV5-1 and TRBJ1-1; tentatively, D is TRBD1 (6 bases). This CDR3 has 13 residues. From germline, CDR1 is SGHRS and CDR2 YFSETQ. V gave up 5 bases and J gave up 2 bases, with 10 bases separating them. CDR3 sequence: CASSPDSNTEAFF. The CDR3 coding sequence is TGCGCCAGCAGTCCGGACAGTAACACTGAAGCTTTCTTT.

The rearrangement links TRBV7-9 to TRBJ2-2, with 10 bases that match TRBD2. The CDR3 has 15 residues. V lost 4 bases and J lost 7; bases outside the gene matches: 6. Germline V lookup: CDR1 SEHNR, CDR2 FQNEAQ (reference sequence). The CDR3 here is CASSSLAGVVGELFF. Here the CDR3 DNA reads TGTGCCAGCAGCTCTCTAGCGGGAGTGGTCGGGGAGCTGTTTTTT.

The genes are TRBV18 and TRBJ1-2; unclear D gene. The CDR3 covers 16 residues. The germline gives CDR1 KGHSH, CDR2 LQKENI. Trimming shortened V by 1 base and J by 0 bases, and 12 bases separated the two germline ends. The CDR3 DNA reads as TGTGCCAGCTCACCACAGGGTCGGGCCCCTAACTATGGCTACACCTTC. Residues: CASSPQGRAPNYGYTF.

V and J are TRBV11-2 and TRBJ2-7; TRBD1 matches 7 bases. Germline values: CDR1 SGHAT, CDR2 FQNNGV. The ends lost 5 bases at V and 0 bases at J; junction bases unmatched: 7. The CDR3 sequence is 15 residues long. The chain's CDR3 is CASSLDRVFSYEQYF. CDR3 in DNA: TGTGCCAGCAGCCTCGACAGGGTCTTCTCCTACGAGCAGTACTTC.

The V and J genes are TRBV20-1 and TRBJ2-1; D call uncertain. The CDR3 is made up of 11 amino acids. The ends were cut back, 0 bases at V and 6 bases at J, with 3 bases in the middle. Germline lookup yields CDR1 DFQATT and CDR2 SNEGSKA (reference sequence). The CDR3 protein is CSARDVNEQFF. The CDR3 region has the DNA TGCAGTGCTAGAGATGTCAATGAGCAGTTCTTC.